This T cell receptor beta chain was observed in a study of beta chain features in type 1 diabetes. For the study at large: Comparable age, gender and cell yields were observed in patients relative to healthy donors.

Sequencing targeted expressed TCRB transcripts, as all isolated RNA had been reverse transcribed. Using immunoSEQ multiplex PCR, the repertoire was profiled, and TCRdb retains in-frame clones only, with some absent. This sample carries about 290,000 clones, about 8% of them seen once, and the ten largest clones take over 0.8%. This clone was seen a single time. Germline loops: CDR1 SGHTA, CDR2 FQGNSA. The CDR3 totals 15 residues. V gave up 8 bases and J gave up 5 bases; unmatched junction bases: 11. The material sequenced was central memory CD4+ T cells from blood. The chain joins TRBV7-2 to TRBJ2-2; 7 positions match TRBD1. This TCR came from a woman between 18 and 29 years old in good health. The CDR3: CASPTTGRYTGELFF. The CDR3 nucleotides are TGTGCCAGCCCAACGACAGGGCGTTATACCGGGGAGCTGTTTTTT.